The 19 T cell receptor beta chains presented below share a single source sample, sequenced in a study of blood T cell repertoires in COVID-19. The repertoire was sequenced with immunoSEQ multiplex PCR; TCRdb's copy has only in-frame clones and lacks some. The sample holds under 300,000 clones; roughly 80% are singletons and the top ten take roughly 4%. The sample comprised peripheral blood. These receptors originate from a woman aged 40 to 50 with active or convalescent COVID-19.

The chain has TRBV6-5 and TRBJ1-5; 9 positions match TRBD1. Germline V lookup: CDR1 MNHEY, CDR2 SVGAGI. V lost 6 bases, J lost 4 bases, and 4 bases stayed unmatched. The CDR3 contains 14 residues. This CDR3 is CASRSGTGNQPQHF. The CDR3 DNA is TGTGCCAGCAGATCCGGGACAGGGAATCAGCCCCAGCATTTT.

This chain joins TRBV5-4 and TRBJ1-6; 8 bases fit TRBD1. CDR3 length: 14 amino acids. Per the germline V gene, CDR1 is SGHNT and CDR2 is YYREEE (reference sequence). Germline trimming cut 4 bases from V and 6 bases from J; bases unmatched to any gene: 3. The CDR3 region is CASSDDRGNSPLHF. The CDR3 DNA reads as TGTGCCAGCAGCGACGACAGGGGTAATTCACCCCTCCACTTT.

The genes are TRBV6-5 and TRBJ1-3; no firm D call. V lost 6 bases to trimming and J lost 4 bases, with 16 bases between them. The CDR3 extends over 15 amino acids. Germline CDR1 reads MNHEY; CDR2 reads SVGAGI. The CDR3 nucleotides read TGTGCCAGCAGCCCGAGAGAGGGTAAAGGAAACACCATATATTTT. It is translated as CASSPREGKGNTIYF.

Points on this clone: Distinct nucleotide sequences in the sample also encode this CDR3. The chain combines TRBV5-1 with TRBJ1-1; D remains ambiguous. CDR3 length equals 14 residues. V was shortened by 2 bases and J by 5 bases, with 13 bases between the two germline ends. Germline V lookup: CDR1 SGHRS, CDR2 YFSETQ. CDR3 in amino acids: CASSFSPGGTEAFF. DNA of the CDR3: TGCGCCAGCAGCTTCAGCCCAGGTGGGACTGAAGCTTTCTTT.

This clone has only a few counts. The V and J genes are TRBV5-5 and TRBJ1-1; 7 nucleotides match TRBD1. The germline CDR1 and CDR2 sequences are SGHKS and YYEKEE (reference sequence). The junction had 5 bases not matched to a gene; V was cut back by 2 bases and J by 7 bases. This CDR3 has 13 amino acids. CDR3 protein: CASSFTSGGEAFF. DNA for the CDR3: TGTGCCAGCAGCTTCACCTCAGGGGGTGAAGCTTTCTTT.

CDR3: CAIRGMDPTDEQYF. Here the CDR3 DNA reads TGTGCCATCAGGGGGATGGACCCGACAGACGAGCAGTACTTC. J is TRBJ2-7 and V is TRBV10-3; D is possibly TRBD1 (5 bases). The CDR3 has 14 amino acids. CDR1 and CDR2 from the germline V gene are ENHRY and SYGVKD. Trimming shortened V by 6 bases and J by 5 bases, and 17 bases separated the two germline ends.

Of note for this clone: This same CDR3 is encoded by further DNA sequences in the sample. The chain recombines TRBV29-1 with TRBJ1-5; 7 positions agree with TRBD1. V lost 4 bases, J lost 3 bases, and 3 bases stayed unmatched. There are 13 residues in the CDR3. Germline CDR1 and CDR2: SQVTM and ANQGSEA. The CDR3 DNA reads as TGCAGCGTTGCGACAGGGATCAATCAGCCCCAGCATTTT. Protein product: CSVATGINQPQHF.

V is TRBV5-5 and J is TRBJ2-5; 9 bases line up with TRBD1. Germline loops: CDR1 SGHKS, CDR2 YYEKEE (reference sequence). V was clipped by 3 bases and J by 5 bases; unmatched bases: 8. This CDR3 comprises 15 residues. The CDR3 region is CASSSLGTGWETQYF. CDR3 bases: TGTGCCAGCAGCTCGTTAGGGACAGGGTGGGAGACCCAGTACTTC. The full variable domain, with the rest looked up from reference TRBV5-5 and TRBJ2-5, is DAGVTQSPTHLIKTRGQQVTLRCSPISGHKSVSWYQQVLGQGPQFIFQYYEKEERGRGNFPDRFSARQFPNYSSELNVNALLLGDSALYLCASSSLGTGWETQYFGPGTRLLVL.

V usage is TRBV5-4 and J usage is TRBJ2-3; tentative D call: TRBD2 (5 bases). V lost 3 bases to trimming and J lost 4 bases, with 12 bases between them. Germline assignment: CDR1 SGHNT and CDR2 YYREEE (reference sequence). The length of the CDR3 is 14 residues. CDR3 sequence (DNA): TGTGCCAGCAGCTCCGCGCGGGTGGCAGATACGCAGTATTTT. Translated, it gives CASSSARVADTQYF. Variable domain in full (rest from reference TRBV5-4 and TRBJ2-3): ETGVTQSPTHLIKTRGQQVTLRCSSQSGHNTVSWYQQALGQGPQFIFQYYREEENGRGNFPPRFSGLQFPNYSSELNVNALELDDSALYLCASSSARVADTQYFGPGTRLTVL.

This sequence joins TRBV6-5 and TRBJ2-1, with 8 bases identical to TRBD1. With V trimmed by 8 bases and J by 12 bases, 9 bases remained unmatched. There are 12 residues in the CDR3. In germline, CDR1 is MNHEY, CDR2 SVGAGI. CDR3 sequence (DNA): TGTGCCAGCGGACCCGGACAGGGAAGGCAGTTCTTC. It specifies CASGPGQGRQFF.

CDR3 coding DNA: TGTGCCAGCAGCCCTCCCGCGAGGGTTCCCCTCCACTTT. This translates into CASSPPARVPLHF. This sequence joins TRBV7-3 and TRBJ1-6; D is undetermined. The CDR3 covers 13 residues. The ends were cut back, 5 bases at V and 13 bases at J, with 15 bases in the middle. CDR1 is SGHTA and CDR2 is FQGTGA in the germline V gene.

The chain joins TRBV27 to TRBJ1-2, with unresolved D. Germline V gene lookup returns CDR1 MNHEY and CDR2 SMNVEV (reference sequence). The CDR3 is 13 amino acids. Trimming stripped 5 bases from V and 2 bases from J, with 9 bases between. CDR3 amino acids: CASSHQANYGYTF. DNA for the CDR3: TGTGCCAGCAGTCACCAGGCGAACTATGGCTACACCTTC.

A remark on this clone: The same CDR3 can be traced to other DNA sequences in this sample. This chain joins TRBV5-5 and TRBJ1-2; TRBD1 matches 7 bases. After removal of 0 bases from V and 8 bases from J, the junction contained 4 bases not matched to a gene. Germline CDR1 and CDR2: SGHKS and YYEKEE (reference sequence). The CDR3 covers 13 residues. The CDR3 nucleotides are TGTGCCAGCAGCTTGGAGGGGGCGGGGGGCTACACCTTC. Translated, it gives CASSLEGAGGYTF.

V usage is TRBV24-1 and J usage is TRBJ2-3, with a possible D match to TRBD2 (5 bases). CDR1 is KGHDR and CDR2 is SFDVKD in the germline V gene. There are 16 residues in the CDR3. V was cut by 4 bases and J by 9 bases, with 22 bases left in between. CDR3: CATSDHRALGRGTQYF. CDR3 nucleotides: TGTGCCACCAGTGACCACCGGGCCCTGGGCCGAGGGACGCAGTATTTT.

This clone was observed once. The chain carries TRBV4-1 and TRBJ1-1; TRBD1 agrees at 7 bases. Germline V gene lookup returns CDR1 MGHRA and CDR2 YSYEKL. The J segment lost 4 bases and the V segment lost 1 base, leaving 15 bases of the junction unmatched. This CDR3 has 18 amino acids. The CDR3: CASSQVGQGTVASTEAFF. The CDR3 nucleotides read TGCGCCAGCAGCCAAGTTGGGCAGGGGACAGTTGCGAGCACTGAAGCTTTCTTT.

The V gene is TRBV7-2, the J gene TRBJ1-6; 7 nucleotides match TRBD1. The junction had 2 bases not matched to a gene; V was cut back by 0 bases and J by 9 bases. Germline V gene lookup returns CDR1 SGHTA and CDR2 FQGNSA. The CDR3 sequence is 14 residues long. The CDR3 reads CASSLAGGSSPLHF. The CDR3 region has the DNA TGTGCCAGCAGCTTAGCAGGGGGCAGTTCACCCCTCCACTTT.

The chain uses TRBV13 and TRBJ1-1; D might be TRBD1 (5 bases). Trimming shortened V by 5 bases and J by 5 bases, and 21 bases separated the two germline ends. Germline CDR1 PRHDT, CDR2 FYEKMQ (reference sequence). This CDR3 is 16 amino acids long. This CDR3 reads CASSVEKTLGGTEAFF. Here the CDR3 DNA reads TGTGCCAGCAGCGTCGAAAAGACCCTCGGGGGAACTGAAGCTTTCTTT.

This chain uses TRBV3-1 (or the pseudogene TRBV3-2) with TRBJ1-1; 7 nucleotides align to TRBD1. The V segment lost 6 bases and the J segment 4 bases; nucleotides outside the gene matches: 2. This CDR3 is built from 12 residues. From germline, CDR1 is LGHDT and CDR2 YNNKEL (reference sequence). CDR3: CASRDRSTEAFF. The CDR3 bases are TGTGCCAGCAGGGACAGGAGCACTGAAGCTTTCTTT.

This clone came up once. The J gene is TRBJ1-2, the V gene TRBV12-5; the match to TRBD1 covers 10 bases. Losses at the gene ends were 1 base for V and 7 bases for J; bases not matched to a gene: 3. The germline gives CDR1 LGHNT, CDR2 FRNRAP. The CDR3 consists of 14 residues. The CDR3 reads CASGLAGQGVGYTF. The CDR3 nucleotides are TGTGCTAGTGGTTTGGCCGGACAGGGGGTTGGCTACACCTTC.